Included here is one T cell receptor (beta chain) sequence, with context. Its specific antigen is unknown. Base quality data are lacking; no much larger clone is found one base away. Donors formed part of the validation cohort, which comprised about 130 subjects and was distinct from the first cohort of 550 to 850 subjects. These data belong to a study of cytomegalovirus exposure and HLA in healthy donors (dated by TCRdb to the late 2010s). A note on the overall study: A later analysis indicated that the 120 validation repertoires were generated on the platform also employed for the approximately 700 repertoires of the first cohort. The study aimed to test whether cataloging public T cell receptors could reveal signatures of past pathogen exposure. Along with the approximately 650-subject first cohort, a separate validation cohort of over 90 different subjects was used. To predict cytomegalovirus infection status, the study brought together high-throughput TCR immunosequencing, statistical association of individual TCRs with disease status, and machine learning.

Library preparation used the immunoSEQ multiplex PCR assay. As for the authors' bioinformatics: A statistical classification framework was built for diagnosing cytomegalovirus status from the catalog of TCR beta chain sequences. In its TCRdb copy, this immuneACCESS table keeps in-frame sequences only and misses some clones. Where compared with another copy, unresolved V genes explain less than half of these, and the others have no known cause. The V and J calls and clone size come from that table; D and trimming were worked out from the DNA. The sample profile shows around 150,000 clones; almost 85% of them were found once. The leading ten clones occupy 25% to 30% of the sample. Sequences LNHNV (CDR1) and YYDKDF (CDR2) are obtained from the germline V gene (reference sequence). The CDR3 holds 15 amino acids from the cysteine to the phenylalanine. Here the CDR3 DNA is all that survives: 45 bases in frame from base 1. V ends up 0 bases short and J 9 bases short, with an unmatched junction base count of 7.

The full study reports these points: The classifier was reported to diagnose cytomegalovirus status with high specificity and sensitivity in both the original cohort and the validation cohort. A total of roughly 160 TCR beta chains were listed by the study as associated with cytomegalovirus. According to the authors, the approach could potentially be generalized to other disease states and immunological phenotypes. A later analysis lacked HLA typing for the validation cohort, so it scored co-occurrence in that cohort across all 120 or so repertoires. Most TCR sequences were observed very rarely across donors, whereas some public TCRs were present in many individuals. In vitro tests confirmed that three of the cytomegalovirus-associated TCR beta chains recognize cytomegalovirus antigens. Subsequent analysis determined that TCRs grouped into clusters in the first cohort also showed a tendency toward co-occurrence across the 130 or so validation repertoires, and about 93% of cluster scores exceeded 0.

Sequencing used PBMCs. The chain couples TRBV15 to TRBJ2-1; 8 bases in the junction line up with TRBD2. The TCR comes from a man aged 25-40 years in good health and CMV-seropositive. The DNA reads as follows: TGTGCCACCAGCAGAGATCCGACTAGCGTCGGTGAGCAGTTCTTC. The translation is CATSRDPTSVGEQFF.